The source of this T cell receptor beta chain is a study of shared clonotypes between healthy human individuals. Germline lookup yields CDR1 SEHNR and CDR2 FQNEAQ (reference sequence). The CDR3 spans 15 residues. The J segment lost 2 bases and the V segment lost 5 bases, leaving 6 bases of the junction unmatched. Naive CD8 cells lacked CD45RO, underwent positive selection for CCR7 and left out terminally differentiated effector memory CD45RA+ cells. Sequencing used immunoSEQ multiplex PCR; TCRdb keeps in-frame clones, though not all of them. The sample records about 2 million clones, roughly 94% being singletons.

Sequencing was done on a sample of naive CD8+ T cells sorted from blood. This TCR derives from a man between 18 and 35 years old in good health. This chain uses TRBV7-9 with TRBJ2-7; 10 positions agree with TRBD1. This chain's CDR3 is CASSPGQGLTYEQYF. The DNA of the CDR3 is TGTGCCAGCAGCCCGGGACAGGGGCTTACCTACGAGCAGTACTTC.